This T cell receptor (beta chain) was recovered during a study of shared clonotypes between healthy human individuals. Here immunoSEQ multiplex PCR was the method, and the copy in TCRdb shows in-frame clones only, minus some. This table has about 580,000 clones, 95% to 98% appearing once. Germline loops: CDR1 SGHRS, CDR2 YFSETQ. V lost 0 bases to trimming and J lost 5 bases; unmatched junction nucleotides: 4. This CDR3 comprises 16 residues. Points from the study as a whole: Naive subsets usually exceeded memory subsets in estimated richness.

Positive CCR7 selection of CD45RO-negative cells yielded the naive CD8 cells, and terminally differentiated effector memory CD45RA+ cells were excluded. On this clone: The antigen remains unidentified.

This rearrangement joins TRBV5-1 to TRBJ2-7; 14 bases fit TRBD2. The sequencing input was naive CD8+ T cells sorted from blood. The receptor was isolated from a man aged 30-40 years in good health. CDR3 DNA sequence: TGCGCCAGCAGCTTGGACGGGACTAGCGGGAGTAACGAGCAGTACTTC. Translating gives CASSLDGTSGSNEQYF.